This T cell receptor (beta chain) was profiled in a study of T-cell reconstitution after alpha-beta-depleted transplantation in children. For TCRbeta, the library was prepared with unique molecular identifiers. TCRdb redid the calling of the PCR reads with MiXCR, one entry per CDR3 protein. Found here are fewer than 700,000 distinct CDR3 sequences, approximately 12% of them singletons; the top ten hold approximately 2%. Regarding the study as a whole: Newly produced T cells mostly accounted for T-cell counts and diversity one year post-transplant. Surviving thymic progenitors and recipient T cells were the source of high TCRbeta diversity at day 60 in some patients. About two months after transplant, alpha-beta T cells reportedly came from several hundred expanded graft clones.

Comment on this clonotype: Its antigen is not known.

Germline V lookup: CDR1 GTSNPN, CDR2 SVGIG (reference sequence). V was clipped by 2 bases and J by 4 bases; unmatched bases: 14. The CDR3 has 17 residues. This TCR was recovered from a male patient younger than 18 who had a stem cell transplant for acute myeloid leukemia, so the T cells may come from the graft donor. The chain uses TRBV30 and TRBJ2-3, with 8 bases lining up with TRBD2. The sample was PBMCs, mostly from graft donor cells, taken 360 days after TCRalphabeta/CD19-depleted stem cell transplant. This chain's CDR3 is CAWSSHRVSGNADTQYF. CDR3 coding DNA: TGTGCCTGGAGTTCCCACCGAGTTAGCGGGAACGCAGATACGCAGTATTTT.